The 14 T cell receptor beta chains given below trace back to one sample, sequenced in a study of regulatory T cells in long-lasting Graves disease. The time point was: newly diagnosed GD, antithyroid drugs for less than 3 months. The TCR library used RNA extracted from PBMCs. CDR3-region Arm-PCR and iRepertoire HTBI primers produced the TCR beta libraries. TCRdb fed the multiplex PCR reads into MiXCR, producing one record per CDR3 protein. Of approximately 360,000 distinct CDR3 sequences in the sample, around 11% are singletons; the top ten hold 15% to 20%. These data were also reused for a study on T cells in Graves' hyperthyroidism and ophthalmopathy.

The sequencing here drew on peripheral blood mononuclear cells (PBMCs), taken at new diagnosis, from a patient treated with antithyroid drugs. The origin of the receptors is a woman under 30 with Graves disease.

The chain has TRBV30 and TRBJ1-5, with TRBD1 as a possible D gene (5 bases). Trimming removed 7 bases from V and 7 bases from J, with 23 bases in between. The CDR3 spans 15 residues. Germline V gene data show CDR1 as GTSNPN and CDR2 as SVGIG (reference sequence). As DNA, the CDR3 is TGTGCCTACCGGGGTGGACCGGGGGTTGAGCAGCCCCAGCATTTT. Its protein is CAYRGGPGVEQPQHF.

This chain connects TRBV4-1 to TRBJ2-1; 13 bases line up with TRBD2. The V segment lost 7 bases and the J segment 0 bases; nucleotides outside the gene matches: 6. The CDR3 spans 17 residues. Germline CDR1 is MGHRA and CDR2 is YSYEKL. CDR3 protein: CASTGTSGISSYNEQFF. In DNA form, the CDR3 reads TGCGCCAGCACCGGGACTAGCGGGATATCCTCCTACAATGAGCAGTTCTTC.

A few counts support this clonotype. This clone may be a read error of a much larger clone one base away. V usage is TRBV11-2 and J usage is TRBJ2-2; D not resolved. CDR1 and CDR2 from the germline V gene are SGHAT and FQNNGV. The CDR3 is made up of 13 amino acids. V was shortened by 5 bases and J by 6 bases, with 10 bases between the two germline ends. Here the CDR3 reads CASSRPVPGELFF. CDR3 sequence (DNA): TGTGCCAGCAGCCGACCAGTTCCCGGGGAGCTGTTTTTT.

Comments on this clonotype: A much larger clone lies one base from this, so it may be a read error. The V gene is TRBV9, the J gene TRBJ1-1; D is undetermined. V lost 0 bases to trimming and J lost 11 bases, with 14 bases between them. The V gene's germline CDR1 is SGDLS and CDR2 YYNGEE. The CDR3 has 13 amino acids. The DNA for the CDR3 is TGTGCCAGCAGCGTAGCTCCAGATCAAGAGGCTTTCTTT. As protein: CASSVAPDQEAFF.

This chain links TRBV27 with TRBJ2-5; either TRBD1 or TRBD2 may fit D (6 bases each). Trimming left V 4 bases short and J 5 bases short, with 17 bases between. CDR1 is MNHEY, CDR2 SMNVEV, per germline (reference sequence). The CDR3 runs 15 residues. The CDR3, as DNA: TGTGCCAGCAGTTCCCAGACCCGGGGGCGGGAGACCCAGTACTTC. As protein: CASSSQTRGRETQYF.

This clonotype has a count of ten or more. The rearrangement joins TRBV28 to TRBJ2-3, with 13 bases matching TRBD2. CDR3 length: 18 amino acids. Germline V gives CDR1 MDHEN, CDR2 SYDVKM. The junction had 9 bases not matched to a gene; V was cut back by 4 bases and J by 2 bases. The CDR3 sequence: CASSSGITSGRATDTQYF. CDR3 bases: TGTGCCAGCAGTTCGGGGATCACTAGCGGGAGGGCCACAGATACGCAGTATTTT.

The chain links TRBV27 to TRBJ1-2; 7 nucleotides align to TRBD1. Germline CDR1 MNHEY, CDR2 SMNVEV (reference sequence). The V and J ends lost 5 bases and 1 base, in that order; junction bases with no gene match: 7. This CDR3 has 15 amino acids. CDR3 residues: CASSPRQGLNYGYTF. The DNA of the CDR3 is TGTGCCAGCAGTCCGCGACAGGGCCTTAACTATGGCTACACCTTC.

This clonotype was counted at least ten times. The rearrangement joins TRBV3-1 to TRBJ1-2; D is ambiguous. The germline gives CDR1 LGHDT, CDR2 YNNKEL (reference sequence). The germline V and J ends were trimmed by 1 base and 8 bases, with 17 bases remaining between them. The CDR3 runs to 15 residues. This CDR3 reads CASSQVATITAGYTF. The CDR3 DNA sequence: TGTGCCAGCAGCCAAGTAGCAACCATCACGGCAGGCTACACCTTC.

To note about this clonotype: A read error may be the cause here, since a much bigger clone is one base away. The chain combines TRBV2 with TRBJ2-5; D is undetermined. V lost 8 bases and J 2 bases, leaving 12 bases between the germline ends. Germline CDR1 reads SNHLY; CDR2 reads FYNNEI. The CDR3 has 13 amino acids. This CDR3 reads CASGVMQQETQYF. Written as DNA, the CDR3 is TGTGCCAGCGGTGTGATGCAACAAGAGACCCAGTACTTC.

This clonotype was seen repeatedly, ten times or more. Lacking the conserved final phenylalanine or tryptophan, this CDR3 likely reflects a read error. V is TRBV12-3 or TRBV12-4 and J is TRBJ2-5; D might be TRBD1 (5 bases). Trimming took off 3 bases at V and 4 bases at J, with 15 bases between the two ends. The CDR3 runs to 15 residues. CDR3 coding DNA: TGTGCCAGCAGTTTCAGGCAGGGTAGTGGAGAGACCCAGTACCTC. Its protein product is CASSFRQGSGETQYL.

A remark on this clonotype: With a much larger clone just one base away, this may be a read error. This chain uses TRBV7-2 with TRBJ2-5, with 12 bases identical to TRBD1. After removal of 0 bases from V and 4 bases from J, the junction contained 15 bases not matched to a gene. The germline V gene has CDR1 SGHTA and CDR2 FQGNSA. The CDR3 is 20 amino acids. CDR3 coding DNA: TGTGCCAGCAGCTTAGCGGGGGACAGGGGGCCAGCTTACACCCCAGAGACCCAGTACTTC. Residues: CASSLAGDRGPAYTPETQYF. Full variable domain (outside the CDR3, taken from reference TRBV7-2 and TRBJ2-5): GAGVSQSPSNKVTEKGKDVELRCDPISGHTALYWYRQSLGQGLEFLIYFQGNSAPDKSGLPSDRFSAERTGGSVSTLTIQRTQQEDSAVYLCASSLAGDRGPAYTPETQYFGPGTRLLVL.

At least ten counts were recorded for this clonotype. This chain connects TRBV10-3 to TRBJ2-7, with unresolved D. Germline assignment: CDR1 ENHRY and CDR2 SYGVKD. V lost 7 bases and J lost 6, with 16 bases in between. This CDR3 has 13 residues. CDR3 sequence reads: CAITQPPRGEQYF. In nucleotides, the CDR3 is TGTGCCATCACCCAACCCCCTAGAGGCGAGCAGTACTTC.

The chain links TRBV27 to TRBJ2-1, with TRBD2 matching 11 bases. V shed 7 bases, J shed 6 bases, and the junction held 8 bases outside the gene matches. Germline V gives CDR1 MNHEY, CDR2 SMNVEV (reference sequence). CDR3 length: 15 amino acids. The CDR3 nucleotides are TGTGCCAGCAAAACAATGACTAGCGGGATCAATGAGCAGTTCTTC. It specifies CASKTMTSGINEQFF.

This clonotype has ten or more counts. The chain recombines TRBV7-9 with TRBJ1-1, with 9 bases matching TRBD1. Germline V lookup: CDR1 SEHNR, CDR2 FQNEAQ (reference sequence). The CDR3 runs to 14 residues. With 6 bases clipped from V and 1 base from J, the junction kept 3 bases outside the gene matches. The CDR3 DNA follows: TGTGCCAGCAGTACGACAGGGGGGAACACTGAAGCTTTCTTT. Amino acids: CASSTTGGNTEAFF.